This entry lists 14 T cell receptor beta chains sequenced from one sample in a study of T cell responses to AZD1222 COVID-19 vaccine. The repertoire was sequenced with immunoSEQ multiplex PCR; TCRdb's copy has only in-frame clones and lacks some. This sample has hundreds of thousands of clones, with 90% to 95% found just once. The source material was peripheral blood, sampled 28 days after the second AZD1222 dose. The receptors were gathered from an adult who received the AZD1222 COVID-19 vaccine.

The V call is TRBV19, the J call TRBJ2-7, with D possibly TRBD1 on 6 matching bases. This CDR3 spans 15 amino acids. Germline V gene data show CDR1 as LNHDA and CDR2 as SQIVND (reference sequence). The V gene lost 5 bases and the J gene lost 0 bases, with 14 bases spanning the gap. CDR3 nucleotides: TGTGCCAGTAGTTCTTGGACAGCTAGCTCCTACGAGCAGTACTTC. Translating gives CASSSWTASSYEQYF.

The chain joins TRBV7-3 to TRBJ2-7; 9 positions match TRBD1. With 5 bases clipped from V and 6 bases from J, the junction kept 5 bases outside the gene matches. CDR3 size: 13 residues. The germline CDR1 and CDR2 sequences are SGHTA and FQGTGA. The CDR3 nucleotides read TGTGCCAGCAGCATTGGGACAGGGTCCGAGCAGTACTTC. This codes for CASSIGTGSEQYF.

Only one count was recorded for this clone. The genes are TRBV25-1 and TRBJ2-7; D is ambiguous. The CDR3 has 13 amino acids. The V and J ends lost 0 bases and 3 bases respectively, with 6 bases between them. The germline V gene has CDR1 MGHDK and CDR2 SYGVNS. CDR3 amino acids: CASSEYLNYEQYF. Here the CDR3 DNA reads TGTGCCAGCAGTGAATATCTTAACTACGAGCAGTACTTC.

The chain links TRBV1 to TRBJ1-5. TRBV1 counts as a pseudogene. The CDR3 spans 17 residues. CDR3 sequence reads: CTSSQDREGCGNQPQHF. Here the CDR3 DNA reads TGCACCAGCAGCCAAGATCGAGAGGGATGTGGCAATCAGCCCCAGCATTTT.

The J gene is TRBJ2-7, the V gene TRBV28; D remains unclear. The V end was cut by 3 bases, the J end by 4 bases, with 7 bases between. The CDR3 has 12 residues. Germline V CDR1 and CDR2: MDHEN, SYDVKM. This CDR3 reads CASSLAWYEQYF. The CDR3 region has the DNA TGTGCCAGCAGTTTGGCCTGGTACGAGCAGTACTTC. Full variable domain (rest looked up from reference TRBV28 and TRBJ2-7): DVKVTQSSRYLVKRTGEKVFLECVQDMDHENMFWYRQDPGLGLRLIYFSYDVKMKEKGDIPEGYSVSREKKERFSLILESASTNQTSMYLCASSLAWYEQYFGPGTRLTVT.

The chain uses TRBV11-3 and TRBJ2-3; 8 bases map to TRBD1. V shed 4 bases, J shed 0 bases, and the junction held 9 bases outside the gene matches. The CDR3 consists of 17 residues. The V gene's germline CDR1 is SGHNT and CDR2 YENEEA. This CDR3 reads CASSSYGWTGSTDTQYF. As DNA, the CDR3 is TGTGCCAGCAGCTCCTATGGGTGGACAGGGAGCACAGATACGCAGTATTTT.

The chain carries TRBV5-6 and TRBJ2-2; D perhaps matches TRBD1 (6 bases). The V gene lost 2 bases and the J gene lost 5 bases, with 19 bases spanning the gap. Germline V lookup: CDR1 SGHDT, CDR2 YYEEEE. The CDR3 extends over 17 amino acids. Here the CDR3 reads CASSLHFRLQGTGELFF. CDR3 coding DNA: TGTGCCAGCAGCTTACATTTCCGCCTTCAGGGGACCGGGGAGCTGTTTTTT.

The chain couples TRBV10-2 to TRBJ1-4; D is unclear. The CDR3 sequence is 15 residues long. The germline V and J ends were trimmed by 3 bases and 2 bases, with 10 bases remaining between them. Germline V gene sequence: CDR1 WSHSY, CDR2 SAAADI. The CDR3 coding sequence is TGCGCCAGCAGTGACTCGTTGAGGACTAATGAAAAACTGTTTTTT. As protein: CASSDSLRTNEKLFF.

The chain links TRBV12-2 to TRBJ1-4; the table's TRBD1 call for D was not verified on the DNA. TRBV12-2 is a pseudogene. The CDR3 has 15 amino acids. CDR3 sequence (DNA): TGTGCAAGTCGCCTACAGGACCCAACTAATGAAAAACTGTTTTTT. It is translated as CASRLQDPTNEKLFF.

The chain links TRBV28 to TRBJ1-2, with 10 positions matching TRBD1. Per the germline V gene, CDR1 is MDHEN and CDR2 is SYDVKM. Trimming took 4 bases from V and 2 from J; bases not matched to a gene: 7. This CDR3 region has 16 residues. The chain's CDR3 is CASSSLGTGENYGYTF. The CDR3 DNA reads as TGTGCCAGCAGTTCCCTCGGGACAGGGGAGAACTATGGCTACACCTTC.

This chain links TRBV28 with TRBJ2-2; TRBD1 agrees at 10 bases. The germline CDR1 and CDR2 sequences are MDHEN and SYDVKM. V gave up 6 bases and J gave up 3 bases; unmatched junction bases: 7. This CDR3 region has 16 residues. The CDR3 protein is CASSPETGGDTGELFF. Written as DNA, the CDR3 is TGTGCCAGCAGCCCAGAGACAGGGGGCGACACCGGGGAGCTGTTTTTT.

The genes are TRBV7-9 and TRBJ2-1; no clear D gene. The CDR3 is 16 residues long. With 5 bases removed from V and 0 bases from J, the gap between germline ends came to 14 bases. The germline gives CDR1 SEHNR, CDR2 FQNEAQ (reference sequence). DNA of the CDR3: TGTGCCAGCAGCCCATTCGTACAGAGCTCCTACAATGAGCAGTTCTTC. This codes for CASSPFVQSSYNEQFF.

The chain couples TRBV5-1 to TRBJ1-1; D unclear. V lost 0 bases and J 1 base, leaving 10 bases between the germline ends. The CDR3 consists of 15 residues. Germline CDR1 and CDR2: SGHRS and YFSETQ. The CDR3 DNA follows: TGCGCCAGCAGCTTGGTGCCAAGCGGGAACACTGAAGCTTTCTTT. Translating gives CASSLVPSGNTEAFF.

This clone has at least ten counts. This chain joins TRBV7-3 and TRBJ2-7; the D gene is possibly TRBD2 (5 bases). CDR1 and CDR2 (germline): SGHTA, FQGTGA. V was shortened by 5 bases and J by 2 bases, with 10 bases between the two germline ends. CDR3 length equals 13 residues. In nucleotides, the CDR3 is TGTGCCAGCAGCCCGGACGGGGCCTACGAGCAGTACTTC. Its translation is CASSPDGAYEQYF.